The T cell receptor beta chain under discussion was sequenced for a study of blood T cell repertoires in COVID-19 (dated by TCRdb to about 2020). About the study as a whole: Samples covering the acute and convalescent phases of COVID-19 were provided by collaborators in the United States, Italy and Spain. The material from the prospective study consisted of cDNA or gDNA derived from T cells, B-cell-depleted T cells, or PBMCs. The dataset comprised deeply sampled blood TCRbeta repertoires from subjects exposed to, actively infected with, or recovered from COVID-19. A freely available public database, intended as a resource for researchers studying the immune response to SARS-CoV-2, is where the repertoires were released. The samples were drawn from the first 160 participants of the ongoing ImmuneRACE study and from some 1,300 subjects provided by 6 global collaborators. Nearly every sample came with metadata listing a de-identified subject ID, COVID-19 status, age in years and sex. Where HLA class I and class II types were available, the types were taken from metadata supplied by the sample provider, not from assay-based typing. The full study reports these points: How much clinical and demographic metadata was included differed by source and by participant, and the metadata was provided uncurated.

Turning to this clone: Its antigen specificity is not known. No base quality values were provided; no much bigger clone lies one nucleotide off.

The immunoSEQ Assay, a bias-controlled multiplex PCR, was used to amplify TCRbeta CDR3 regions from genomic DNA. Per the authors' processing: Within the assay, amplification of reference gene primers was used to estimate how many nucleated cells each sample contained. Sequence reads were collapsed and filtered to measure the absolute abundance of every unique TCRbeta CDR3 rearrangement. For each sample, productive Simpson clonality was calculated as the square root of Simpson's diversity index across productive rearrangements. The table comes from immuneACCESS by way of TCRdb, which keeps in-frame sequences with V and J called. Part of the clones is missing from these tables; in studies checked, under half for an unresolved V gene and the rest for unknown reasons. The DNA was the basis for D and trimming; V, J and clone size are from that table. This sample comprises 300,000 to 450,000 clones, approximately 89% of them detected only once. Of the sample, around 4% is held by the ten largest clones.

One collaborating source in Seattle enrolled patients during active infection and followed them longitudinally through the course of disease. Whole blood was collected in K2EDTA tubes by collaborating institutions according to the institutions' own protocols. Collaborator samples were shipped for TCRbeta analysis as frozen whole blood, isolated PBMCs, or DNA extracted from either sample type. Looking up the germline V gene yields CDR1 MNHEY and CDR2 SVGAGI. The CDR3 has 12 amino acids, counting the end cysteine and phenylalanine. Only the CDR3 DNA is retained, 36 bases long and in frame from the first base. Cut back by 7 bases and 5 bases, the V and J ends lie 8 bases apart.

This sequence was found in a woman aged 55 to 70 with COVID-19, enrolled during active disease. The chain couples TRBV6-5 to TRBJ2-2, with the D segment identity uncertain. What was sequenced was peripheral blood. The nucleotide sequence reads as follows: TGTGCCAGCACCCGGTTTACCGGGGAGCTGTTTTTT. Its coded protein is CASTRFTGELFF.